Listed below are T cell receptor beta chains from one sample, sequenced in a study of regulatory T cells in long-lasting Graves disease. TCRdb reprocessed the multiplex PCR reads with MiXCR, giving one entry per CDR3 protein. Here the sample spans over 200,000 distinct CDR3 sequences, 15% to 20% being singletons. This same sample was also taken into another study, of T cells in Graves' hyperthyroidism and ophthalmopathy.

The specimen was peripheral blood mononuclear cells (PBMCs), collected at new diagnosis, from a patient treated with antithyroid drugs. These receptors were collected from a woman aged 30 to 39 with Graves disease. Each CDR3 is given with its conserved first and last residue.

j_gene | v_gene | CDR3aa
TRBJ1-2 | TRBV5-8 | CASSLEQGRTHDGYTF
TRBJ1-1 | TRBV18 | CASSNFPVGPNTEAFF
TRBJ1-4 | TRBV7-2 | CASSLTGLGEKLFF
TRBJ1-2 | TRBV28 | CASSLGFGDGYTF
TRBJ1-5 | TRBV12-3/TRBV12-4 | CASSFGWQPQHF
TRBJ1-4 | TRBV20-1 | CSARDTRDGGGKLFF
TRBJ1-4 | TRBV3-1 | CASSHQREAGATNEKLFF
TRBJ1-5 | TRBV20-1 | CSARRGGLSQHF
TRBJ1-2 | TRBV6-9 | CASSSPGGGDYGYTF
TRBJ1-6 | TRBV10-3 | CAIGNRVNSPLHF
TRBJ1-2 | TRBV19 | CASSADGYTF
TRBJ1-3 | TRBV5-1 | CASSLGTDSGNTIYF
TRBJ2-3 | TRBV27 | CASSLLGGVTDTQYF
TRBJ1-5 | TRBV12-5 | CASGLGDQPQHF
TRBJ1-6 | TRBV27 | CASRGGLSNSPLHF
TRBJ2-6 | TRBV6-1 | CATRTGDLSGANVLTF
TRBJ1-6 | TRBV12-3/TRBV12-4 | CASTPRDRGHSPLHF
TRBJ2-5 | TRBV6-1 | CASSELAGGPKTQYF
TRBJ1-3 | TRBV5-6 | CASSPYGYSGNTIYF
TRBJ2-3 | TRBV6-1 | CAGSPSGGAGYTQYF
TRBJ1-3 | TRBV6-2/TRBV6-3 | CASGAVFSGNTIYF
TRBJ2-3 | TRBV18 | CASSRQGGKADTQYF
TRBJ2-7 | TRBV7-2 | CASSLLQEPAYEQYF
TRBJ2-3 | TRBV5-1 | CASGLQASRGDTQYF
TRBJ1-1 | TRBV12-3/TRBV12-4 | CASTPGPMNTEAFF
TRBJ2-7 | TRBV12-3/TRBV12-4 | CASSLSPGHWYEQYF
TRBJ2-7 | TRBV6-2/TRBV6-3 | CASSHGIRRVSYEQYF
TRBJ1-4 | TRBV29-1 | CSVAADATNEKLFF
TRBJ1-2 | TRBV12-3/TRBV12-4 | CASSRFYGYTF
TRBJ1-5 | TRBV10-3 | CAISEGIAHQPQHF
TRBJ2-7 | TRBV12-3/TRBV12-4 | CDSSFGGGEQYF
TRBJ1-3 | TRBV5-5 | CASSTDGSSGNTIYF
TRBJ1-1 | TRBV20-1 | CSARGPVANTEAFF
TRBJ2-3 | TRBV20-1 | CSAGRGGLPDTQYF
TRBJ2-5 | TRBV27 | CASSLQVEETQYF
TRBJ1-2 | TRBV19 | CASQTSQGYGYTF
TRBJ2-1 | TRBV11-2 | CASSLDPIGAGVFF
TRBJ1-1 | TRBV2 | CASRTGRVTEAFF
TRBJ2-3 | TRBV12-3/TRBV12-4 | CASRRTGTDTQYF
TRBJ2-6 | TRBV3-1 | CASSQELAGGASGANVLTF
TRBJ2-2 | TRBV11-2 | CASSSRAGELFF
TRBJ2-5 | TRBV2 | CASSDSGSRGETQYF
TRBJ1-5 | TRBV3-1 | CASSQGQGLSNQPQHF
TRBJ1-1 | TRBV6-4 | CASTRGEGGEYTEAFF
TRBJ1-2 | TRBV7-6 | CASRKGPLLSEGGYTF
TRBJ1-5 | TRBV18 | CASSPDRGSNQPQHF
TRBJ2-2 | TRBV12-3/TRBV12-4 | CASISGELFF
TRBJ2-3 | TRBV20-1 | CSASGLAGTRTDTQYF